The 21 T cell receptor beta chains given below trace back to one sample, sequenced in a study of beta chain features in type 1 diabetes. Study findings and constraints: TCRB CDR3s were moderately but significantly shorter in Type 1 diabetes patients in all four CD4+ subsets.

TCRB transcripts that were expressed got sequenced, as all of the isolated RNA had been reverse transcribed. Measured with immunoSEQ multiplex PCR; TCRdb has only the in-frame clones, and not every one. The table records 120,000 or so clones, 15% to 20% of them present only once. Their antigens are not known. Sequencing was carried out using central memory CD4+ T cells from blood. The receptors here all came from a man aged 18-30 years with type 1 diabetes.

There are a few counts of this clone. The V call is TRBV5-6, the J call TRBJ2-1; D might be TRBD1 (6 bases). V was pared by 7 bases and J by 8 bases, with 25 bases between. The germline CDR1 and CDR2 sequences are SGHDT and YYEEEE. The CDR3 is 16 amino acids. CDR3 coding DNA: TGTGCCAGCCACCCCGCACAGGGATCTTGGTACGATGAGCAGTTCTTC. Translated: CASHPAQGSWYDEQFF.

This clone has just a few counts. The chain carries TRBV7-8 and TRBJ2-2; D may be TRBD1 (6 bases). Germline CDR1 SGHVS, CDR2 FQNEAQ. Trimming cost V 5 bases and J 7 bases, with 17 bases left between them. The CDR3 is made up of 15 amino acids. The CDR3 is CASSPDRNSYGELFF. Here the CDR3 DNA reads TGTGCCAGCAGCCCCGACAGGAATAGTTACGGGGAGCTGTTTTTT.

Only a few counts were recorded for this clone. The CDR3 DNA is TGCAGCGTTGAAGATAACGGTTACGAGCAGTACTTC. As protein: CSVEDNGYEQYF. The rearrangement uses TRBV29-1 and TRBJ2-7; D not certain. V dropped 0 bases and J dropped 4 bases, with 7 bases sitting between them. CDR1 is SQVTM, CDR2 ANQGSEA, per germline. The CDR3 runs to 12 residues.

The CDR3 DNA is TGTGCCAGCTCACCACCACAGGGGATGGACTCCTACAATGAGCAGTTCTTC. Its translation is CASSPPQGMDSYNEQFF. V usage is TRBV18 and J usage is TRBJ2-1; TRBD1 matches 7 bases. CDR3 size: 17 residues. The J segment lost 0 bases and the V segment lost 0 bases, leaving 5 bases of the junction unmatched. From germline, CDR1 is KGHSH and CDR2 LQKENI.

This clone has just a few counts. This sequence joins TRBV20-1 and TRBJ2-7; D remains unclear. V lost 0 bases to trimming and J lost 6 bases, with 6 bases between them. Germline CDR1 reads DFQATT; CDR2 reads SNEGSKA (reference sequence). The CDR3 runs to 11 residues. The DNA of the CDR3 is TGCAGTGCTAGAGATTTCGGCGAGCAGTACTTC. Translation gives CSARDFGEQYF.

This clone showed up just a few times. This CDR3 reads CASSPGTDKRSYEQYF. CDR3 DNA: TGTGCCAGCAGCCCGGGGACGGATAAACGCTCCTACGAGCAGTACTTC. The J gene is TRBJ2-7, the V gene TRBV9; the D gene could be TRBD1 or TRBD2 (5 bases each). V shed 4 bases and J shed 0 bases, with 17 bases lying between them. CDR1 is SGDLS, CDR2 YYNGEE, per germline. The CDR3 is 16 amino acids.

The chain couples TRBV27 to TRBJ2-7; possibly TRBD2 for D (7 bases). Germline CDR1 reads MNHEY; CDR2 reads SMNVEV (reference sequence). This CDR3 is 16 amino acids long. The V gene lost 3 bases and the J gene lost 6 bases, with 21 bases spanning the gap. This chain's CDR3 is CASSLFGGGVRGEQYF. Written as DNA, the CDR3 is TGTGCCAGCAGTTTGTTTGGCGGGGGCGTCCGCGGCGAGCAGTACTTC.

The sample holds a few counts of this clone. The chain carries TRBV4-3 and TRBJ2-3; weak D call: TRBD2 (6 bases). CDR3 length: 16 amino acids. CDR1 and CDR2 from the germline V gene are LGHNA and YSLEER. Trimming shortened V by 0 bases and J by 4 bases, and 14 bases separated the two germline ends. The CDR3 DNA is TGCGCCAGCAGCCAAGATTTGACTAGTACATCAGATACGCAGTATTTT. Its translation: CASSQDLTSTSDTQYF.

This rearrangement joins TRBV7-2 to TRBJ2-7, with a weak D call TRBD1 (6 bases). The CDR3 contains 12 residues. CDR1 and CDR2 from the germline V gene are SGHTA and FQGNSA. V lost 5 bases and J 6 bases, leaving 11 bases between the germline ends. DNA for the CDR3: TGTGCCAGCAGCAGGACAGACCGCGAGCAGTACTTC. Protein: CASSRTDREQYF.

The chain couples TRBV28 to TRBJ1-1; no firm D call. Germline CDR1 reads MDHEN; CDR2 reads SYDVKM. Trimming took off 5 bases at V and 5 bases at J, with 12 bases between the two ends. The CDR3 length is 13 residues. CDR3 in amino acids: CASSPGDKTEAFF. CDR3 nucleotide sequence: TGTGCCAGCAGTCCAGGAGACAAAACTGAAGCTTTCTTT.

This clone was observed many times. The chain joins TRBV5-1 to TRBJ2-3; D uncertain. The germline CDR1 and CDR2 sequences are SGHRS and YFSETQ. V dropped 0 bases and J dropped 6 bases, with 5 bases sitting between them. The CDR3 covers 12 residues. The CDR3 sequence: CASSLDGDTQYF. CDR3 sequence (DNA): TGCGCCAGCAGCTTGGACGGGGATACGCAGTATTTT.

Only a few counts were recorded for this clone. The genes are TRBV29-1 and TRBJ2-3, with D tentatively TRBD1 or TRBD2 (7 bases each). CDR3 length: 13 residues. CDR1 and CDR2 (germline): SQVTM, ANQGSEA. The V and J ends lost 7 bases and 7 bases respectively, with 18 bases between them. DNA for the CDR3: TGCAGCGGCGAGAGTCAGGGGGGGAATACGCAGTATTTT. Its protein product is CSGESQGGNTQYF.

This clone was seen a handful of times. CDR3 loop: CASSPGPNTGELFF. The CDR3, as DNA: TGTGCCAGCTCACCGGGGCCGAACACCGGGGAGCTGTTTTTT. The chain employs TRBV18 and TRBJ2-2; the D gene is possibly TRBD1 (5 bases). CDR1 is KGHSH, CDR2 LQKENI, per germline. This CDR3 comprises 14 residues. Trimming cost V 3 bases and J 0 bases, with 5 bases left between them.

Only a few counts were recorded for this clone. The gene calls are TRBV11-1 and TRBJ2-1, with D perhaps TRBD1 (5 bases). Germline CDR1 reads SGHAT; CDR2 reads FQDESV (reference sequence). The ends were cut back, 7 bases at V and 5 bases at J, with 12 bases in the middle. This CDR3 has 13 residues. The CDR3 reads CASTSNRNNEQFF. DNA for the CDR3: TGTGCCAGCACCTCAAACAGGAACAATGAGCAGTTCTTC.

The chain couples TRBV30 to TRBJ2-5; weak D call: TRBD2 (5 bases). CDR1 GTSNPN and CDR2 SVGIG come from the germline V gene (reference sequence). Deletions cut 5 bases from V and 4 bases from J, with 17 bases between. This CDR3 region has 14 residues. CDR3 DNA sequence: TGTGCCTGGGGGCCAGTTGGGAGATCAGAGACCCAGTACTTC. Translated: CAWGPVGRSETQYF. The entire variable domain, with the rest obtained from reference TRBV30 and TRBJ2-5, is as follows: SQTIHQWPATLVQPVGSPLSLECTVEGTSNPNLYWYRQAAGRGLQLLFYSVGIGQISSEVPQNLSASRPQDRQFILSSKKLLLSDSGFYLCAWGPVGRSETQYFGPGTRLLVL.

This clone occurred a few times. In DNA, the CDR3 is TGTGCCACCGCGCACGTGAGCCACAATGAGCAGTTCTTC. As protein: CATAHVSHNEQFF. This sequence joins TRBV5-4 and TRBJ2-1; D gene unclear. V lost 9 bases and J lost 5, with 15 bases in between. CDR3 length equals 13 residues. Germline CDR1 is SGHNT and CDR2 is YYREEE (reference sequence).

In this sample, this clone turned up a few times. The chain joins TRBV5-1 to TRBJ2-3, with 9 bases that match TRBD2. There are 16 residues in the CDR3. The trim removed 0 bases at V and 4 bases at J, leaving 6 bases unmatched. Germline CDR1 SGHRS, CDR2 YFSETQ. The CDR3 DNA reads TGCGCCAGCAGCTTGGCGCGGGGGGGCGTCGCAGATACGCAGTATTTT. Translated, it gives CASSLARGGVADTQYF.

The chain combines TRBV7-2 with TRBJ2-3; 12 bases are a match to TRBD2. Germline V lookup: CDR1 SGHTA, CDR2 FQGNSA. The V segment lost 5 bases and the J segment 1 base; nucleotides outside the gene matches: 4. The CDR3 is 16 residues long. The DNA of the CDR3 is TGTGCCAGCAGCCTTCTAGCGGGAGGGGGCACAGATACGCAGTATTTT. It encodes CASSLLAGGGTDTQYF.

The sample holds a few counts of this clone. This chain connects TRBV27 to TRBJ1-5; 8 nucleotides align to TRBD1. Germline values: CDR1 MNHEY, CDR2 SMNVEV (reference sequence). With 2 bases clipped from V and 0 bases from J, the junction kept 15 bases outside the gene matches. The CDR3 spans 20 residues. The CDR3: CASSLVPPGGGRYSNQPQHF. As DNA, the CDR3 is TGTGCCAGCAGTTTAGTCCCCCCAGGGGGCGGAAGATATAGCAATCAGCCCCAGCATTTT.

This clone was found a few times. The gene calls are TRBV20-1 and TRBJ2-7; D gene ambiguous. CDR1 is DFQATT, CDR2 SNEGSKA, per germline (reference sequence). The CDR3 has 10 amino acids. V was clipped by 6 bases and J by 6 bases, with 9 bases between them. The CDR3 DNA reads TGCAGTGCCCGGTGGGTCGAGCAGTACTTC. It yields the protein CSARWVEQYF.

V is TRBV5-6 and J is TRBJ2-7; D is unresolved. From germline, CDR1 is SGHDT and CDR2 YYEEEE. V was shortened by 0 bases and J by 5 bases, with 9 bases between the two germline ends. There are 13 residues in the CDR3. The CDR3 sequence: CASSLVGIDEQYF. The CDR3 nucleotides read TGTGCCAGCAGCTTGGTGGGAATCGACGAGCAGTACTTC.